These 21 T cell receptor beta chains were all obtained from the same sample, sequenced in a study of blood T cells in healthy people across ages. The second PCR ran roughly 7 to 11 cycles with a sample-barcoded 5' primer and J-beta primers. TCRdb recomputed calls from the 5' RACE reads with MiXCR, one row per CDR3 protein. The data contain 1.5 million to 2 million distinct CDR3 sequences, approximately 32% of them singletons. What was sequenced was blood. The receptors derive from a woman aged 25 to 45 in good health.

V is TRBV29-1 and J is TRBJ2-7, with 9 bases aligning to TRBD2. Germline V lookup: CDR1 SQVTM, CDR2 ANQGSEA. Losses at the gene ends were 7 bases for V and 7 bases for J; bases not matched to a gene: 11. The CDR3 runs to 13 residues. CDR3 nucleotides: TGCAGCGCGGTTATAGCGGGAGTGGCTGAGCAGTACTTC. This encodes CSAVIAGVAEQYF.

This clonotype has a handful of counts. The genes are TRBV4-1 and TRBJ2-1, with D perhaps TRBD2 (6 bases). The CDR3 covers 16 residues. Germline-derived CDR1 and CDR2 are MGHRA and YSYEKL. Deletions cut 4 bases from V and 3 bases from J, with 16 bases between. CDR3 amino acids: CASSLSPGLDYNEQFF. The CDR3 region has the DNA TGCGCCAGCAGCCTTAGCCCGGGACTCGACTACAATGAGCAGTTCTTC.

V is TRBV3-1 and J is TRBJ2-7; a weak D match, TRBD2 (5 bases). The CDR3 is made up of 13 amino acids. Germline V gives CDR1 LGHDT, CDR2 YNNKEL (reference sequence). The germline V and J ends were trimmed by 3 bases and 3 bases, with 9 bases remaining between them. The CDR3, as DNA: TGTGCCAGCAGCCACCCGGGAAACTACGAGCAGTACTTC. Residues: CASSHPGNYEQYF.

A note on this clonotype: A much bigger clone sits one base away, suggesting this may be a read error. The gene calls are TRBV7-2 and TRBJ2-5, with TRBD2 matching over 7 bases. The length of the CDR3 is 15 residues. Looked up from germline, CDR1 is SGHTA and CDR2 is FQGNSA. With 5 bases clipped from V and 11 bases from J, the junction kept 17 bases outside the gene matches. The CDR3 loop reads CASSAIAGNNNEQYF. Here the CDR3 DNA reads TGTGCCAGCAGCGCCATAGCGGGCAATAACAATGAGCAGTACTTC.

In this sample, this clonotype turned up many times. V and J are TRBV20-1 and TRBJ2-7; 8 bases match TRBD2. The CDR3 runs 16 residues. CDR1 and CDR2 (germline): DFQATT, SNEGSKA (reference sequence). The V gene end was trimmed by 2 bases and the J gene end by 5 bases; junction bases not matched to a gene: 14. The CDR3 nucleotides read TGCAGTGCTAGAAGAGGCGGGGGGCCGGTTAGCGACGAGCAGTACTTC. It encodes CSARRGGGPVSDEQYF.

This clonotype occurred a few times. The V gene is TRBV9, the J gene TRBJ1-2, with TRBD1 as a possible D gene (6 bases). CDR1 is SGDLS, CDR2 YYNGEE, per germline. The ends were cut back, 0 bases at V and 2 bases at J, with 8 bases in the middle. This CDR3 region has 14 residues. As DNA, the CDR3 is TGTGCCAGCAGCGTAGGGGGGCCGAACTATGGCTACACCTTC. Translated, it gives CASSVGGPNYGYTF.

The rearrangement links TRBV4-1 to TRBJ2-7; 13 nucleotides align to TRBD2. The CDR3 has 15 amino acids. Germline lookup yields CDR1 MGHRA and CDR2 YSYEKL. J gave up 7 bases and V 5 bases, and 8 bases lay outside the gene matches. The CDR3 DNA sequence: TGCGCCAGCAGCACACGACTAGCGGGAGGATGGGAGCAGTACTTC. Encoded protein: CASSTRLAGGWEQYF.

This clonotype was counted a single time. The V call is TRBV27, the J call TRBJ2-3, with D tentatively TRBD2 (7 bases). This CDR3 comprises 14 residues. The V gene's germline CDR1 is MNHEY and CDR2 SMNVEV (reference sequence). The V end lost 5 bases, the J end lost 5 bases, and 14 bases lay between the germline ends. This CDR3 reads CASSPGGPVDTQYF. CDR3 nucleotide sequence: TGTGCCAGCAGTCCCGGGGGGCCGGTAGATACGCAGTATTTT.

The rearrangement joins TRBV4-1 to TRBJ1-6; unclear D gene. V was cut by 2 bases and J by 2 bases, with 10 bases left in between. Per the germline V gene, CDR1 is MGHRA and CDR2 is YSYEKL. This CDR3 contains 16 residues. The CDR3, as DNA: TGCGCCAGCAGCCAAAACCCGGTCCCCTATAATTCACCCCTCCACTTT. Protein product: CASSQNPVPYNSPLHF.

This clonotype was detected a few times. V is TRBV6-1 and J is TRBJ2-1; 8 bases fit TRBD2. CDR1 and CDR2 (germline): MNHNS, SASEGT. V shed 7 bases and J 0 bases; nucleotides not matched to a gene: 8. CDR3 size: 16 residues. The CDR3 region has the DNA TGTGCCAGCACCTCTTCGGGGGGGGGCTCCTACAATGAGCAGTTCTTC. Residues: CASTSSGGGSYNEQFF.

This clonotype occurred a few times. For the CDR3, the DNA is TGTGCCAGCAGTCAACAGGGGGCTCGGCGCTATGGCTACACCTTC. This translates into CASSQQGARRYGYTF. V usage is TRBV3-1 and J usage is TRBJ1-2; 9 bases match TRBD1. The germline V gene has CDR1 LGHDT and CDR2 YNNKEL (reference sequence). Trimming removed 6 bases from V and 4 bases from J; junction bases left unmatched: 9. The CDR3 covers 15 residues. The full variable domain, rest sourced from reference TRBV3-1 and TRBJ1-2, is DTAVSQTPKYLVTQMGNDKSIKCEQNLGHDTMYWYKQDSKKFLKIMFSYNNKELIINETVPNRFSPKSPDKAHLNLHINSLELGDSAVYFCASSQQGARRYGYTFGSGTRLTVV.

The sample holds a few counts of this clonotype. This chain joins TRBV20-1 and TRBJ2-5; D possibly corresponds to TRBD2 (6 bases). V was pared by 1 base and J by 1 base, with 13 bases between. Germline CDR1 and CDR2: DFQATT and SNEGSKA (reference sequence). The CDR3 extends over 15 amino acids. This CDR3 is CSARGGGSSQETQYF. Here the CDR3 DNA reads TGCAGTGCTAGAGGGGGAGGCAGCAGCCAAGAGACCCAGTACTTC.

This clonotype occurred a few times. The gene calls are TRBV7-6 and TRBJ2-7, with 9 bases that match TRBD1. The germline CDR1 and CDR2 sequences are SGHVS and FNYEAQ. This CDR3 has 15 amino acids. After removal of 8 bases from V and 5 bases from J, the junction contained 13 bases not matched to a gene. The CDR3 DNA follows: TGTGCCAGCTCAACAGGGGGCCTCGGGGCCGACGAGCAGTACTTC. This sequence encodes CASSTGGLGADEQYF. The variable domain in full, with the rest retrieved from reference TRBV7-6 and TRBJ2-7, is GAGVSQSPRYKVTKRGQDVALRCDPISGHVSLYWYRQALGQGPEFLTYFNYEAQQDKSGLPNDRFSAERPEGSISTLTIQRTEQRDSAMYRCASSTGGLGADEQYFGPGTRLTVT.

This clonotype occurred once. The J gene is TRBJ2-7, the V gene TRBV10-1, with D tentatively TRBD1 (6 bases). In germline, CDR1 is WNHNN, CDR2 SYGVQD (reference sequence). The CDR3 has 12 amino acids. The CDR3 region has the DNA TGCGGGGGGCCCACTCTGAAGTACGAGCAGTACTTC. Translated, it gives CGGPTLKYEQYF.

This clonotype occurred a few times. The chain joins TRBV27 to TRBJ2-1, with D possibly being TRBD1 or TRBD2 (5 bases each). This CDR3 is 17 amino acids long. Germline lookup yields CDR1 MNHEY and CDR2 SMNVEV (reference sequence). V was trimmed by 3 bases and J by 2 bases, leaving 17 bases between them. CDR3 coding DNA: TGTGCCAGCAGTTTCGGGGCGATGAGGGTCCCCTACAATGAGCAGTTCTTC. Its translation is CASSFGAMRVPYNEQFF.

V and J are TRBV12-3 or TRBV12-4 and TRBJ2-7; TRBD2 is a possible D gene (6 bases). The V and J ends lost 4 bases and 3 bases respectively, with 13 bases between them. This CDR3 comprises 14 residues. The CDR3 is CASSSSWRGYEQYF. The CDR3 bases are TGTGCCAGCAGTTCCTCGTGGCGGGGCTACGAGCAGTACTTC.

Details on this clonotype: This may stem from a read error, because a much larger clone lies one nucleotide away. The chain's CDR3 is CSVLAGGSFSYNEQYF. CDR3 nucleotides: TGCAGCGTTTTAGCGGGAGGGTCTTTCTCCTACAATGAGCAGTACTTC. The V call is TRBV29-1, the J call TRBJ2-1; 11 positions agree with TRBD2. Judging by the DNA end, TRBJ2-7 fits better; the J call may be wrong. The CDR3 contains 16 residues. The germline V gene encodes CDR1 SQVTM and CDR2 ANQGSEA.

This rearrangement joins TRBV6-2 or TRBV6-3 to TRBJ2-1, with 14 nucleotides matching TRBD2. The CDR3 is 17 amino acids. The germline gives CDR1 MNHEY, CDR2 SVGEGT. The junction had 11 bases not matched to a gene; V was cut back by 6 bases and J by 7 bases. CDR3 sequence (DNA): TGTGCCAGCAGGGTGACTAGCGGGGGGGCCGTTTCGAATGAGCAGTTCTTC. Residues: CASRVTSGGAVSNEQFF.

This clonotype was seen more than once but under ten times. The J gene is TRBJ1-1, the V gene TRBV4-1; D not certain. Deletions cut 1 base from V and 7 bases from J, with 13 bases between. Germline assignment: CDR1 MGHRA and CDR2 YSYEKL. This CDR3 has 14 residues. CDR3 DNA sequence: TGCGCCAGCAGCCAAGTAGGCGAAGGGAATGAAGCTTTCTTT. It translates to CASSQVGEGNEAFF.

This clonotype was counted between two and nine times. J is TRBJ2-3 and V is TRBV4-1, with 8 bases fitting TRBD2. This CDR3 contains 14 residues. CDR1 and CDR2 (germline): MGHRA, YSYEKL. V trimming: 0 bases; J trimming: 6 bases; junction bases outside the gene matches: 2. The CDR3 bases are TGCGCCAGCAGCCAAGATGGGACTAGGGATACGCAGTATTTT. Translated: CASSQDGTRDTQYF.

This sequence joins TRBV21-1 and TRBJ2-7; the DNA was not used to check the table's D call, TRBD1. TRBV21-1 has pseudogene status. This CDR3 spans 14 amino acids. The CDR3 is CASRRGRLPYEQYF. The CDR3 bases are TGTGCCAGCCGAAGGGGCAGACTCCCCTACGAGCAGTACTTC.